This T cell receptor (beta chain) was captured in a study of beta chain features in type 1 diabetes. V dropped 4 bases and J dropped 4; count of bases not matched to a gene: 3. This CDR3 is 13 amino acids long. Germline V lookup: CDR1 MGHRA, CDR2 YSYEKL. Relative to its sample, this clone is medium-sized. Its specificity is not known. The whole isolated RNA underwent reverse transcription, so sequencing captured expressed TCRB transcripts. Generated by immunoSEQ multiplex PCR, the TCRdb table keeps only in-frame clones and is missing some. The repertoire has 15,000 to 17,000 clones, roughly two fifths of them found once; the top ten carry roughly 0.56%. A CD45RO/CCR7/CD25/CD127/CD95/CD27 panel sorted naive, central memory, regulatory and stem cell-like memory CD4+ cells. The study, taken as a whole, reports: Equally in patients and controls, shorter templates might have been favored by PCR. Within patients, naive, central memory and Treg TCRB repertoires seemed more similar than within healthy donors.

The rearrangement uses TRBV4-1 and TRBJ2-5, with 7 nucleotides matching TRBD2. The specimen sequenced was stem cell memory CD4+ T cells from blood. This clonotype originated in a woman aged 40 to 55 in good health. The CDR3 region is CASSPPGGETQYF. The CDR3 bases are TGCGCCAGCAGCCCACCGGGGGGAGAGACCCAGTACTTC.